This T cell receptor (beta chain) comes out of a study of cytomegalovirus exposure and HLA in healthy donors. Study-level information: The roughly 130 validation repertoires used the same platform as the approximately 700 first-cohort repertoires (as reported by a later analysis). Findings and limits, study-wide: Confirmation was obtained in vitro that a few CMV-associated chains are specific for CMV antigens. Most TCR sequences proved rare, with some public TCRs found in many donors.

As for this clone: The antigen is unknown.

The CDR3 is 12 amino acids. Trimming at V came to 11 bases and at J to 8 bases, leaving 6 bases not matched to a gene. Germline values: CDR1 MDHEN, CDR2 SYDVKM. Separate from the approximately 670-subject first cohort, the 120-subject validation cohort was the one that the donors belonged to. Measured with immunoSEQ multiplex PCR; TCRdb has only the in-frame clones, and not every one. This table holds fewer than 85,000 clones, 94% found once. Sequencing was done on a sample of PBMCs. The TCR was taken from a woman younger than 30 in good health and CMV-seronegative. This chain connects TRBV28 to TRBJ1-3; TRBD1 aligns across 10 bases. The CDR3, as DNA: TGTGCCGGGGGGACAGGGGTAGACACCATATATTTT. It encodes CAGGTGVDTIYF.